This T cell receptor (beta chain) was identified during a study of cytomegalovirus exposure and HLA in healthy donors (dated by TCRdb to about 2017). Notes on the research overall: According to a later analysis, one platform produced both the approximately 110 validation repertoires and the approximately 600 repertoires of the first cohort. Besides the first cohort of more than 650 subjects, a separate validation cohort made up of roughly 130 different subjects was used. The study was designed to test whether signatures of past pathogen exposure could be identified by cataloging public T cell receptors. To predict cytomegalovirus infection status, the study combined high-throughput TCR immunosequencing, statistical association of individual TCRs with disease status, and machine learning. The research as a whole found: A later analysis lacked HLA typing for the validation cohort, so it scored co-occurrence in that cohort across all 110 or so repertoires. It was suggested by the authors that the approach could potentially be generalized to other disease states and immunological phenotypes. In vitro tests confirmed that a few of the cytomegalovirus-associated TCR beta chains recognize cytomegalovirus antigens. The classifier was reported to diagnose cytomegalovirus status with high specificity and sensitivity in both the original cohort and the validation cohort. In a later analysis, TCRs clustered in the first cohort were found to also tend to co-occur in the roughly 130 validation repertoires, with approximately 93% of cluster scores above 0. Across donors, most TCR sequences were observed very rarely, whereas some public TCRs were present in many individuals. The study gave a list of 150 to 200 TCR beta chains associated with cytomegalovirus.

The donors belonged to the validation cohort of around 130 subjects, which was separate from the approximately 680-subject first cohort. Ends trimmed: V by 2 bases, J by 2 bases; bases unmatched to a gene: 10. Sequences SGDLS (CDR1) and YYNGEE (CDR2) are obtained from the germline V gene. Reading from cysteine to phenylalanine, the CDR3 counts 18 amino acids. Here the CDR3 DNA is all that survives: 54 bases in frame from base 1. This clone was seen once. Its antigen is still unknown. Qualities for individual bases were not recorded, and no much larger clone is one base off. The library came from the immunoSEQ multiplex PCR assay. For the original study's pipeline: A statistical classification framework was developed to diagnose cytomegalovirus status using the catalog of TCR beta chain sequences. This immuneACCESS table, as held by TCRdb, lists in-frame sequences with V and J called but not all clones. Of the missing ones, under half trace to an unresolved V gene in checked studies; the others have no known cause. V and J calls and clone size follow that table, whereas D and trimming were derived from the DNA. This sample lists 130,000 or so clones; approximately 89% were detected once. The ten largest clones capture over 3% of the sample.

Recombination linked TRBV9 to TRBJ2-2, with 9 middle bases fitting TRBD2. This clonotype was obtained from a man aged 25 to 40 in good health and CMV-seronegative. Sequences were obtained from PBMCs. The DNA is TGTGCCAGCAGCGTCGGCGGGGGGGCAAATATCAACACCGGGGAGCTGTTTTTT. The translation is CASSVGGGANINTGELFF.